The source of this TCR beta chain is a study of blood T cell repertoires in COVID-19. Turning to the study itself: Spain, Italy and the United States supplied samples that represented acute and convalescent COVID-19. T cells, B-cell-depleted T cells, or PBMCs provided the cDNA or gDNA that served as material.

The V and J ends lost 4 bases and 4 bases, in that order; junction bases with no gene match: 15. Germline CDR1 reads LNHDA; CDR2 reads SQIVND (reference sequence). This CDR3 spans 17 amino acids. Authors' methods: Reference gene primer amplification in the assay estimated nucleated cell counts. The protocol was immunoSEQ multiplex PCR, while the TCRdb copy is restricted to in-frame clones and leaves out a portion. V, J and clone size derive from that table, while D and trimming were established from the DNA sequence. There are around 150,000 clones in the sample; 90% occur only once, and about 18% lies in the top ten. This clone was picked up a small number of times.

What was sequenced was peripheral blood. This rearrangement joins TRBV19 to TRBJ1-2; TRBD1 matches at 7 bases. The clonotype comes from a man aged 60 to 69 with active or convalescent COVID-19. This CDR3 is CASSTDTGVDLGYGYTF. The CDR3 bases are TGTGCCAGTAGTACCGATACAGGGGTTGATTTGGGCTATGGCTACACCTTC.